A selection of T cell receptor beta chains follows, all from one sample in a study of shared clonotypes between healthy human individuals. Measured with immunoSEQ multiplex PCR; TCRdb has only the in-frame clones, and not every one. The table has some 2 million clones, 85% to 95% seen once. The material sequenced was naive CD4+ T cells sorted from blood. These receptors all stem from a man aged 18 to 30 in good health. CDR3s include the opening cysteine and the closing phenylalanine or tryptophan. Each record gives: V gene, J gene, D gene, CDR3 protein, CDR3 DNA. The D gene is left open where the match is weak.

V gene: TRBV28; J gene: TRBJ2-1; D gene: -; CDR3 protein: CASSLSRTGYNEQFF; CDR3 DNA: TGTGCCAGCAGTTTATCCCGGACTGGCTACAATGAGCAGTTCTTC
V gene: TRBV4-1; J gene: TRBJ1-6; D gene: -; CDR3 protein: CASSKGVGGPNNSPLHF; CDR3 DNA: TGCGCCAGCAGCAAAGGGGTAGGGGGTCCGAATAATTCACCCCTCCACTTT
V gene: TRBV2; J gene: TRBJ2-3; D gene: -; CDR3 protein: CASRRSGSTTDTQYF; CDR3 DNA: TGTGCCAGCAGGAGAAGCGGGTCCACCACAGATACGCAGTATTTT
V gene: TRBV10-1; J gene: TRBJ2-5; D gene: TRBD2; CDR3 protein: CASSESVAGTQYF; CDR3 DNA: TGCGCCAGCAGTGAGTCGGTAGCGGGGACCCAGTACTTC
V gene: TRBV10-3; J gene: TRBJ2-7; D gene: -; CDR3 protein: CAISGVGEQYF; CDR3 DNA: TGTGCCATCAGTGGGGTGGGGGAGCAGTACTTC
V gene: TRBV10-1; J gene: TRBJ2-2; D gene: -; CDR3 protein: CASSGLNGELFF; CDR3 DNA: TGCGCCAGCTCTGGACTGAACGGGGAGCTGTTTTTT
V gene: TRBV23-1; J gene: TRBJ2-7; D gene: -; CDR3 protein: CASSHLYYEQYF; CDR3 DNA: TGCGCCAGCAGTCACCTCTACTACGAGCAGTACTTC
V gene: TRBV11-2; J gene: TRBJ2-5; D gene: TRBD1; CDR3 protein: CASSRSGTGLETQYF; CDR3 DNA: TGTGCCAGCAGCCGGTCCGGGACAGGCCTGGAGACCCAGTACTTC
V gene: TRBV7-2; J gene: TRBJ2-7; D gene: -; CDR3 protein: CASSLSPPRSEQYF; CDR3 DNA: TGTGCCAGCAGCTTATCCCCCCCCCGGAGCGAGCAGTACTTC
V gene: TRBV15; J gene: TRBJ1-6; D gene: -; CDR3 protein: CATSRDWGNSPLHF; CDR3 DNA: TGTGCCACCAGCAGAGATTGGGGGAATTCACCCCTCCACTTT
V gene: TRBV9; J gene: TRBJ1-1; D gene: -; CDR3 protein: CASSVRDRPNTEAFF; CDR3 DNA: TGTGCCAGCAGCGTCCGAGACAGACCGAACACTGAAGCTTTCTTT
V gene: TRBV5-4; J gene: TRBJ1-4; D gene: -; CDR3 protein: CASSSQTTGWANEKLFF; CDR3 DNA: TGTGCCAGCAGTTCCCAAACCACAGGGTGGGCTAATGAAAAACTGTTTTTT
V gene: TRBV5-1; J gene: TRBJ2-1; D gene: -; CDR3 protein: CASSLRPDYNEQFF; CDR3 DNA: TGCGCCAGCAGCTTACGGCCGGACTACAATGAGCAGTTCTTC
V gene: TRBV15; J gene: TRBJ1-1; D gene: -; CDR3 protein: CATSRDSKGYGTEAFF; CDR3 DNA: TGTGCCACCAGCAGAGATTCAAAGGGTTACGGGACTGAAGCTTTCTTT